This record looks at one T cell receptor beta chain sequence and its context. Trimming removed 0 bases from V and 3 bases from J; junction bases left unmatched: 1. The germline V gene encodes CDR1 GTSNPN and CDR2 SVGIG (reference sequence). CDR3 size: 14 residues. The sample originates from a study of shared T cell receptors in the human thymus. Assay used: immunoSEQ multiplex PCR; TCRdb lists only in-frame clones, some missing. The table includes hundreds of thousands of clones, around 87% detected once. The data also belong to a second study, concerning human thymus T cells. From that report: Donors consisted of healthy Finnish infants (having corrective surgery for congenital heart defects). It was from resections taken during corrective heart surgery that the thymus tissue came. Usage of V and J genes appeared biased in thymic and blood repertoires.

This sequence joins TRBV30 and TRBJ1-1; 10 bases are shared with TRBD1. This receptor was taken from a boy less than two years old with a congenital heart defect. Sequenced: thymocytes. CDR3 amino acids: CAWSVGTGDTEAFF. In DNA, the CDR3 is TGTGCCTGGAGTGTGGGGACAGGGGACACTGAAGCTTTCTTT.